These 29 T cell receptor beta chains were sequenced from one sample in a study of blood T cells in healthy people across ages. Using a J-beta primer mix together with a sample-barcoded 5' primer, a second PCR was run for roughly 6 to 12 cycles. One entry per CDR3 protein, called by TCRdb with MiXCR from the 5' RACE reads. The repertoire holds 1.5 million to 2 million distinct CDR3 sequences, roughly 27% seen once, with 7.7% in the top ten. Sequenced input: blood. These receptors were obtained from a woman in her 30s in good health.

The genes are TRBV28 and TRBJ1-5, with 9 nucleotides matching TRBD1. The CDR3 covers 14 residues. Losses at the gene ends were 4 bases for V and 7 bases for J; bases not matched to a gene: 5. Germline V CDR1 and CDR2: MDHEN, SYDVKM. DNA of the CDR3: TGTGCCAGCAGTTCCGGACAGGGGAGACAGCCCCAGCATTTT. This sequence encodes CASSSGQGRQPQHF. The whole variable domain, filled in from reference TRBV28 and TRBJ1-5, reads DVKVTQSSRYLVKRTGEKVFLECVQDMDHENMFWYRQDPGLGLRLIYFSYDVKMKEKGDIPEGYSVSREKKERFSLILESASTNQTSMYLCASSSGQGRQPQHFGDGTRLSIL.

V and J are TRBV5-1 and TRBJ1-2; 9 positions match TRBD1. J was trimmed by 8 bases and V by 4 bases; bases with no gene match: 6. In germline, CDR1 is SGHRS, CDR2 YFSETQ. There are 13 residues in the CDR3. CDR3 loop: CASSGGQGTGYTF. The CDR3 nucleotides read TGCGCCAGCAGCGGGGGACAGGGAACCGGCTACACCTTC. The full variable domain, with the rest looked up from reference TRBV5-1 and TRBJ1-2, is KAGVTQTPRYLIKTRGQQVTLSCSPISGHRSVSWYQQTPGQGLQFLFEYFSETQRNKGNFPGRFSGRQFSNSRSEMNVSTLELGDSALYLCASSGGQGTGYTFGSGTRLTVV.

The J gene is TRBJ1-1, the V gene TRBV29-1; D is possibly TRBD1 (5 bases). This CDR3 has 14 residues. CDR1 and CDR2 (germline): SQVTM, ANQGSEA. Deletions cut 4 bases from V and 1 base from J, with 13 bases between. CDR3 nucleotide sequence: TGCAGCGTTGGATCGAGGGGCAAGAACACTGAAGCTTTCTTT. Translation: CSVGSRGKNTEAFF.

The sample holds a few counts of this clonotype. The DNA for the CDR3 is TGCAGCCCGGGCTGGACTAGTGGGGACAATGAGCAGTTCTTC. Its protein product is CSPGWTSGDNEQFF. The J gene is TRBJ2-1, the V gene TRBV20-1, with 7 bases that match TRBD2. The CDR3 loop spans 14 amino acids. Germline V gene lookup returns CDR1 DFQATT and CDR2 SNEGSKA (reference sequence).

The J gene is TRBJ2-3, the V gene TRBV25-1; tentative D call: TRBD1 (5 bases). In germline, CDR1 is MGHDK, CDR2 SYGVNS. Trimming removed 10 bases at V and 4 bases at J, with 18 bases between. CDR3 length: 14 amino acids. CDR3 DNA sequence: TGTGCCACCAGCTACGATAGGGGATCAGATACGCAGTATTTT. It codes for CATSYDRGSDTQYF.

This clonotype turned up a few times. The chain is built from TRBV5-1 and TRBJ1-5; D perhaps matches TRBD1 (5 bases). Per germline, CDR1 SGHRS and CDR2 YFSETQ. The CDR3 runs 14 residues. Trimming removed 4 bases at V and 5 bases at J, with 13 bases between. The DNA of the CDR3 is TGCGCCAGCAGCACCGGACCGGGGGATCAGCCCCAGCATTTT. Translated, it gives CASSTGPGDQPQHF.

The chain recombines TRBV5-6 with TRBJ2-1; D might be TRBD2 (5 bases). Trimming removed 2 bases at V and 8 bases at J, with 14 bases between. Germline V lookup: CDR1 SGHDT, CDR2 YYEEEE. The CDR3 spans 14 residues. The DNA for the CDR3 is TGTGCCAGCAGCTTAGCTAGCAGGATTGATGAGCAGTTCTTC. Translating gives CASSLASRIDEQFF.

Only a few counts were recorded for this clonotype. The rearrangement joins TRBV6-6 to TRBJ1-1; D is undetermined. This CDR3 region has 15 residues. V lost 6 bases and J 3 bases, leaving 17 bases between the germline ends. Per germline, CDR1 MNHNY and CDR2 SVGAGI (reference sequence). The chain's CDR3 is CASSYIPGLDTEAFF. CDR3 sequence (DNA): TGTGCCAGCAGCTACATCCCGGGGTTGGACACTGAAGCTTTCTTT.

The gene calls are TRBV11-1 and TRBJ2-3, with D perhaps TRBD2 (6 bases). From germline, CDR1 is SGHAT and CDR2 FQDESV (reference sequence). This CDR3 comprises 14 residues. V was trimmed by 5 bases and J by 8 bases, leaving 17 bases between them. The DNA of the CDR3 is TGTGCCAGCAGCCCCCCGGAGGGACGGCGTACGCAGTATTTT. Translation gives CASSPPEGRRTQYF.

The sample holds many counts of this clonotype. The chain is built from TRBV7-2 and TRBJ2-5; D gene ambiguous. With 1 base removed from V and 3 bases from J, the gap between germline ends came to 9 bases. Germline CDR1 SGHTA, CDR2 FQGNSA. This CDR3 contains 14 residues. The CDR3 spells CASSLELRKETQYF. The CDR3 nucleotides read TGTGCCAGCAGCTTAGAACTGCGCAAAGAGACCCAGTACTTC.

V and J are TRBV7-2 and TRBJ2-5, with D perhaps matching TRBD2 (6 bases). CDR3 size: 14 residues. CDR1 and CDR2 from the germline V gene are SGHTA and FQGNSA. V was pared by 2 bases and J by 1 base, with 8 bases between. CDR3 protein: CASSLRRVQETQYF. The CDR3 DNA reads as TGTGCCAGCAGCTTAAGGAGGGTCCAAGAGACCCAGTACTTC.

This CDR3 is CASGLTSGGAYEQYF. The CDR3 DNA sequence: TGTGCTAGTGGTCTTACTAGCGGGGGGGCCTACGAGCAGTACTTC. V gene TRBV12-5 combines with J gene TRBJ2-7; TRBD2 matches 13 bases. J was trimmed by 2 bases and V by 5 bases; bases with no gene match: 3. Germline V lookup: CDR1 LGHNT, CDR2 FRNRAP. CDR3 length equals 15 residues.

The V call is TRBV7-8, the J call TRBJ2-1; TRBD2 aligns across 7 bases. Germline loops: CDR1 SGHVS, CDR2 FQNEAQ. The CDR3 sequence is 14 residues long. The V and J ends lost 2 bases and 9 bases, in that order; junction bases with no gene match: 7. CDR3 residues: CASSLRTGRREQFF. DNA for the CDR3: TGTGCCAGCAGCTTACGGACCGGGAGGCGTGAGCAGTTCTTC. The complete variable domain, with remaining parts taken from reference TRBV7-8 and TRBJ2-1, reads GAGVSQSPRYKVAKRGQDVALRCDPISGHVSLFWYQQALGQGPEFLTYFQNEAQLDKSGLPSDRFFAERPEGSVSTLKIQRTQQEDSAVYLCASSLRTGRREQFFGPGTRLTVL.

The CDR3 loop is CASSLDLRGQETQYF. The CDR3 DNA follows: TGCGCCAGCAGCTTGGACTTGCGGGGGCAAGAGACCCAGTACTTC. V is TRBV5-1 and J is TRBJ2-5; 7 bases are shared with TRBD2. Germline V lookup: CDR1 SGHRS, CDR2 YFSETQ. CDR3 length: 15 amino acids. Unmatched junction bases numbered 4, after V lost 0 bases and J lost 2 bases.

This clonotype came up a few times. CDR3 residues: CASSSLAGGIETQYF. As DNA, the CDR3 is TGTGCCAGCAGCTCACTAGCGGGGGGGATAGAGACCCAGTACTTC. V and J are TRBV11-2 and TRBJ2-5; 13 nucleotides align to TRBD2. The CDR3 is 15 amino acids. Trimming cost V 4 bases and J 4 bases; bases outside gene matches: 3. Per germline, CDR1 SGHAT and CDR2 FQNNGV.

This clonotype was detected ten times or more. The J gene is TRBJ2-3, the V gene TRBV12-3 or TRBV12-4; D possibly uses TRBD1 or TRBD2 (5 bases each). V lost 5 bases, J lost 1 base, and 13 bases lay in between. This CDR3 comprises 15 residues. The CDR3 DNA is TGTGCCAGCAGTCCGGGACGGTTCGGCACAGATACGCAGTATTTT. It yields the protein CASSPGRFGTDTQYF.

This clonotype was picked up a small number of times. The chain joins TRBV7-3 to TRBJ2-7; D ambiguous. The DNA end favors TRBJ2-5, so the J call may be wrong. The CDR3 consists of 13 residues. Germline V gene data show CDR1 as SGHTA and CDR2 as FQGTGA. The CDR3 DNA sequence: TGTGCCAGCAGCTTACAGCCCGCGGAGACCCAGTACTTC. The encoded protein is CASSLQPAETQYF.

This clonotype came up a few times. V and J are TRBV24-1 and TRBJ1-2; 10 bases align to TRBD1. The CDR3 has 15 residues. V shed 3 bases and J 7 bases; nucleotides not matched to a gene: 7. Germline V lookup: CDR1 KGHDR, CDR2 SFDVKD. Written as DNA, the CDR3 is TGTGCCACCAGTGATCCGGGACAGGGGAGGGGTGGCTACACCTTC. Amino acids: CATSDPGQGRGGYTF.

This clonotype was detected many times. The CDR3 protein is CATSLTLNEQFF. As DNA, the CDR3 is TGTGCCACCAGCCTAACCCTCAATGAGCAGTTCTTC. V is TRBV15 and J is TRBJ2-1; D is ambiguous. Germline CDR1 LNHNV, CDR2 YYDKDF (reference sequence). V was shortened by 5 bases and J by 6 bases, with 8 bases between the two germline ends. The CDR3 extends over 12 amino acids.

This clonotype has only a few counts. The J gene is TRBJ2-7, the V gene TRBV6-5, with D possibly matching TRBD1 (7 bases). Trimming removed 4 bases at V and 6 bases at J, with 13 bases between. Germline loops: CDR1 MNHEY, CDR2 SVGAGI. The CDR3 contains 13 residues. As DNA, the CDR3 is TGTGCCAGCAGTTCGCCCAGGGGGGCCGAGCAGTACTTC. Residues: CASSSPRGAEQYF.

This rearrangement joins TRBV3-1 to TRBJ2-1; 12 bases match TRBD1. CDR1 and CDR2 from the germline V gene are LGHDT and YNNKEL (reference sequence). Trimming took 2 bases from V and 7 from J; bases not matched to a gene: 6. The CDR3 has 16 amino acids. CDR3 sequence reads: CASSQLGTGGLNEQFF. CDR3 DNA sequence: TGTGCCAGCAGCCAACTAGGGACAGGGGGCTTGAATGAGCAGTTCTTC.

This clonotype was seen more than once but under ten times. The J gene is TRBJ2-7, the V gene TRBV7-2, with D possibly TRBD2 on 5 matching bases. CDR1 and CDR2 (germline): SGHTA, FQGNSA. Trimming removed 8 bases at V and 1 base at J, with 12 bases between. The CDR3 runs to 13 residues. For the CDR3, the DNA is TGTGCCAGCGCCTCCGGGATATCCTACGAGCAGTACTTC. Amino acids: CASASGISYEQYF.

The chain carries TRBV3-1 and TRBJ2-5, with TRBD2 as a possible D gene (6 bases). The CDR3 loop spans 14 amino acids. Trimming took off 6 bases at V and 11 bases at J, with 22 bases between the two ends. CDR1 and CDR2 (germline): LGHDT, YNNKEL (reference sequence). CDR3 bases: TGTGCCAGCAGTCAATCCCCCCAGCGCGGGGAACAGTACTTC. The encoded protein is CASSQSPQRGEQYF.

There are many counts of this clonotype. V gene TRBV28 combines with J gene TRBJ2-7; D is ambiguous. Germline CDR1 reads MDHEN; CDR2 reads SYDVKM. The germline V and J ends were trimmed by 4 bases and 0 bases, with 10 bases remaining between them. There are 14 residues in the CDR3. In DNA, the CDR3 is TGTGCCAGCAGTTGGACCGCTAGCTCCTACGAGCAGTACTTC. Amino acid sequence: CASSWTASSYEQYF.

This clonotype was counted many times. This chain connects TRBV5-1 to TRBJ2-7; maybe TRBD2 (5 bases). The V end lost 7 bases, the J end lost 6 bases, and 14 bases lay between the germline ends. The germline V gene encodes CDR1 SGHRS and CDR2 YFSETQ. CDR3 length: 12 amino acids. The CDR3 DNA is TGCGCCAGCGGAGGAGAGTTGGGCGAGCAGTACTTC. This sequence encodes CASGGELGEQYF. Together with reference TRBV5-1 and TRBJ2-7, the CDR3 gives the full variable domain: KAGVTQTPRYLIKTRGQQVTLSCSPISGHRSVSWYQQTPGQGLQFLFEYFSETQRNKGNFPGRFSGRQFSNSRSEMNVSTLELGDSALYLCASGGELGEQYFGPGTRLTVT.

A word on this clonotype: A much more abundant neighbour one base away suggests this may be a read error. V usage is TRBV29-1 and J usage is TRBJ2-5; D is possibly TRBD1 (5 bases). The CDR3 spans 13 residues. Trimming removed 7 bases from V and 4 bases from J, with 16 bases in between. Germline loops: CDR1 SQVTM, CDR2 ANQGSEA. The CDR3 region has the DNA TGCAGCGCTACAGAGCTAAGGGGAGAGACCCAGTACTTC. Translation: CSATELRGETQYF.

This clonotype was detected a few times. The chain employs TRBV7-9 and TRBJ2-3; D not resolved. Germline V gene data show CDR1 as SEHNR and CDR2 as FQNEAQ (reference sequence). With 6 bases removed from V and 2 bases from J, the gap between germline ends came to 9 bases. The CDR3 length is 13 residues. The CDR3 nucleotides are TGTGCCAGCAGGTTCGAGATCACAGATACGCAGTATTTT. Its protein product is CASRFEITDTQYF.

This chain connects TRBV5-5 to TRBJ2-4, with 12 nucleotides matching TRBD2. CDR3 length: 15 amino acids. The germline gives CDR1 SGHKS, CDR2 YYEKEE (reference sequence). V lost 3 bases, J lost 6 bases, and 4 bases stayed unmatched. Here the CDR3 reads CASSSLLAGGNIQYF. CDR3 bases: TGTGCCAGCAGCTCTCTACTAGCGGGAGGAAACATTCAGTACTTC.

This clonotype was detected ten times or more. This chain uses TRBV10-3 with TRBJ2-5; D ambiguous. The length of the CDR3 is 12 residues. CDR1 is ENHRY and CDR2 is SYGVKD in the germline V gene. The V and J ends lost 10 bases and 5 bases respectively, with 14 bases between them. DNA of the CDR3: TGTGCCAACCCTAGGGCCCTTGAGACCCAGTACTTC. Its protein is CANPRALETQYF.